The TCR beta chain described here comes from a study of beta chain features in type 1 diabetes. Study information: Across all samples, over 85 million sorted cells were examined. Study-level results: More deletions and fewer insertions at VDJ junctions were found in patients with type 1 diabetes.

Deletions cut 3 bases from V and 2 bases from J, with 8 bases between. Germline V gene lookup returns CDR1 SGHTA and CDR2 FQGNSA. This CDR3 region has 13 residues. The isolated RNA, all of it, was reverse transcribed, so expressed TCRB transcripts were what got sequenced. Libraries were prepared by immunoSEQ multiplex PCR; TCRdb keeps only in-frame clonotypes and omits some of them. The data show about 350,000 clones, around a fifth seen once. This clone was counted between two and nine times. Its antigen is currently unknown. This chain connects TRBV7-2 to TRBJ2-7; D perhaps matches TRBD1 (5 bases). The sample comprised naive CD4+ T cells from blood. The receptor's source is a woman younger than 30 in good health. This CDR3 is CASSFDRAYEQYF. CDR3 DNA: TGTGCCAGCAGCTTCGACAGAGCCTACGAGCAGTACTTC.